The 30 T cell receptor beta chains below were found in one sample sequenced in a study of cytomegalovirus exposure and HLA in healthy donors. Primers: 60 Vbeta forward and 13 Jbeta reverse. Profiling relied on immunoSEQ multiplex PCR, and the TCRdb table lists in-frame clones only, not all of them. This sample has roughly 150,000 clones, with roughly 80% found just once. Input material: PBMCs. These receptors were collected from a young man in good health and CMV-seropositive.

A single count supports this clone. Here the CDR3 DNA reads TGTGCCAGTAGTATAGATCGGGGGACGAATTCACCCCTCCACTTT. Its protein is CASSIDRGTNSPLHF. The chain combines TRBV19 with TRBJ1-6; tentative D call: TRBD1 (5 bases). With 0 bases removed from V and 7 bases from J, the gap between germline ends came to 10 bases. Germline-derived CDR1 and CDR2 are LNHDA and SQIVND (reference sequence). The CDR3 sequence is 15 residues long.

J is TRBJ2-5 and V is TRBV27; D is perhaps TRBD2 (6 bases). The DNA end is more similar to TRBJ2-7, so the J call may be wrong. CDR1 and CDR2 (germline): MNHEY, SMNVEV (reference sequence). The CDR3 is made up of 13 amino acids. The CDR3 bases are TGTGCCAGTCGCGGGGCTAGCTCCTACGAGCAGTACTTC. This translates into CASRGASSYEQYF.

The V and J genes are TRBV30 and TRBJ1-1; D is undetermined. The CDR3 runs 12 residues. Trimming left V 1 base short and J 5 bases short, with 8 bases between. Germline assignment: CDR1 GTSNPN and CDR2 SVGIG (reference sequence). CDR3 bases: TGTGCCTGGAGTGAGGGAGGGACTGAAGCTTTCTTT. This translates into CAWSEGGTEAFF.

The chain has TRBV2 and TRBJ1-1; weak D call: TRBD1 (6 bases). Germline assignment: CDR1 SNHLY and CDR2 FYNNEI. The CDR3 totals 14 residues. Trimming left V 5 bases short and J 0 bases short, with 10 bases between. CDR3 coding DNA: TGTGCCAGCAGTATTGGACAGCTGAACACTGAAGCTTTCTTT. This translates into CASSIGQLNTEAFF.

The chain couples TRBV7-2 to TRBJ2-3; D is unresolved. CDR1 is SGHTA and CDR2 is FQGNSA in the germline V gene. The V and J ends lost 5 bases and 2 bases respectively, with 5 bases between them. The CDR3 has 12 amino acids. CDR3 residues: CASSQNTDTQYF. For the CDR3, the DNA is TGTGCCAGCAGCCAGAACACAGATACGCAGTATTTT.

The gene calls are TRBV10-1 and TRBJ2-3, with a tentative D call TRBD2 (5 bases). The length of the CDR3 is 15 residues. Germline CDR1 is WNHNN and CDR2 is SYGVQD (reference sequence). V was pared by 2 bases and J by 1 base, with 10 bases between. Here the CDR3 reads CASSEASSGTDTQYF. In DNA, the CDR3 is TGCGCCAGCAGTGAGGCTAGCTCGGGCACAGATACGCAGTATTTT.

This chain uses TRBV15 with TRBJ2-1, with 10 bases lining up with TRBD1. Germline V CDR1 and CDR2: LNHNV, YYDKDF (reference sequence). With V trimmed by 1 base and J by 11 bases, 8 bases remained unmatched. The CDR3 spans 15 residues. The CDR3 loop reads CATSRGQGAGDKQFF. In nucleotides, the CDR3 is TGTGCCACCAGCAGAGGACAGGGGGCAGGGGATAAGCAGTTCTTC.

The chain recombines TRBV5-1 with TRBJ2-3, with unresolved D. CDR1 SGHRS and CDR2 YFSETQ come from the germline V gene. This CDR3 is built from 12 residues. V lost 0 bases to trimming and J lost 7 bases, with 6 bases between them. The CDR3 here is CASSLDIYTQYF. The CDR3 DNA reads as TGCGCCAGCAGCTTGGATATATATACGCAGTATTTT.

The chain employs TRBV27 and TRBJ1-5; TRBD1 is a possible D gene (5 bases). The CDR3 covers 16 residues. The germline CDR1 and CDR2 sequences are MNHEY and SMNVEV (reference sequence). The V gene lost 2 bases and the J gene lost 0 bases, with 11 bases spanning the gap. The CDR3 here is CASSLKGRVSNQPQHF. CDR3 DNA sequence: TGTGCCAGCAGTTTAAAGGGCAGGGTTAGCAATCAGCCCCAGCATTTT.

The chain joins TRBV7-8 to TRBJ2-1; TRBD2 matches 11 bases. CDR3 length equals 16 residues. Germline assignment: CDR1 SGHVS and CDR2 FQNEAQ. The V gene end was trimmed by 3 bases and the J gene end by 4 bases; junction bases not matched to a gene: 5. CDR3 DNA: TGTGCCAGCAGCTTCCTAGCGGGAGGAAAGTACAATGAGCAGTTCTTC. Translation gives CASSFLAGGKYNEQFF.

This chain uses TRBV2 with TRBJ2-6, with 9 nucleotides matching TRBD1. V trimming: 6 bases; J trimming: 4 bases; junction bases outside the gene matches: 7. Germline CDR1 is SNHLY and CDR2 is FYNNEI. The CDR3 spans 16 residues. In DNA, the CDR3 is TGTGCCAGCAGCCTACAGGGGGCGCTGGGGGCCAACGTCCTGACTTTC. Its protein product is CASSLQGALGANVLTF.

This clone was seen just once. The chain uses TRBV10-3 and TRBJ2-1, with D possibly matching TRBD1 (7 bases). The length of the CDR3 is 14 residues. Trimming cost V 10 bases and J 9 bases, with 22 bases left between them. CDR1 ENHRY and CDR2 SYGVKD come from the germline V gene. CDR3 protein: CATQEGAIFSEQFF. CDR3 DNA: TGTGCCACTCAGGAGGGGGCGATTTTTAGTGAGCAGTTCTTC.

This clone was counted once. The chain uses TRBV27 and TRBJ2-1, with D tentatively TRBD2 (6 bases). V was trimmed by 3 bases and J by 4 bases, leaving 22 bases between them. The CDR3 has 18 amino acids. In germline, CDR1 is MNHEY, CDR2 SMNVEV (reference sequence). CDR3 protein: CASSFQVRLDIAYNEQFF. DNA for the CDR3: TGTGCCAGCAGTTTCCAAGTCCGACTAGATATAGCTTACAATGAGCAGTTCTTC.

CDR3 sequence (DNA): TGCGCCAGCAGCTGGAGCGCGCTCACAAAAGAGACCCAGTACTTC. Amino acid sequence: CASSWSALTKETQYF. V and J are TRBV5-1 and TRBJ2-5; D is unclear. Germline V gene lookup returns CDR1 SGHRS and CDR2 YFSETQ. The CDR3 runs 15 residues. The ends were cut back, 3 bases at V and 3 bases at J, with 15 bases in the middle.

The chain combines TRBV7-9 with TRBJ2-1; 11 bases agree with TRBD2. In germline, CDR1 is SEHNR, CDR2 FQNEAQ (reference sequence). The CDR3 length is 18 residues. J lost 2 bases, V lost 5 bases, and 11 bases had no gene match. The CDR3 sequence is CASSHSGGAVFPYNEQFF. In DNA, the CDR3 is TGTGCCAGCAGCCATAGCGGGGGGGCGGTTTTCCCCTACAATGAGCAGTTCTTC.

This clone has a single count. This sequence joins TRBV6-1 and TRBJ1-1; D is undetermined. Trimming cost V 7 bases and J 0 bases, with 9 bases left between them. CDR1 MNHNS and CDR2 SASEGT come from the germline V gene. CDR3 length: 13 residues. The CDR3 region is CASTLSLNTEAFF. The CDR3, as DNA: TGTGCCAGCACACTCTCTCTGAACACTGAAGCTTTCTTT.

This clone showed up just a few times. The chain links TRBV6-1 to TRBJ2-7, with 9 nucleotides matching TRBD1. The V segment lost 2 bases and the J segment 5 bases; nucleotides outside the gene matches: 10. Germline V CDR1 and CDR2: MNHNS, SASEGT. The CDR3 has 16 amino acids. The CDR3 loop reads CASSEKDGTGFHEQYF. The CDR3 DNA follows: TGTGCCAGCAGTGAAAAGGATGGGACAGGGTTCCACGAGCAGTACTTC.

This clone was recorded once. The V call is TRBV5-1, the J call TRBJ1-4; D is unclear. V was shortened by 0 bases and J by 5 bases, with 8 bases between the two germline ends. Germline CDR1 reads SGHRS; CDR2 reads YFSETQ. The CDR3 consists of 14 residues. CDR3: CASSLGSGNEKLFF. CDR3 bases: TGCGCCAGCAGCTTGGGCAGCGGGAATGAAAAACTGTTTTTT.

This clone is a singleton in its sample. This chain uses TRBV28 with TRBJ2-7; 8 bases are a match to TRBD1. V gave up 7 bases and J gave up 4 bases; unmatched junction bases: 9. Germline loops: CDR1 MDHEN, CDR2 SYDVKM. The CDR3 covers 14 residues. Written as DNA, the CDR3 is TGTGCCAGCAAACTCGGGACAGGCGAATACGAGCAGTACTTC. As protein: CASKLGTGEYEQYF.

The J gene is TRBJ1-6, the V gene TRBV28; D perhaps matches TRBD1 (6 bases). Germline V lookup: CDR1 MDHEN, CDR2 SYDVKM. The CDR3 covers 14 residues. V dropped 5 bases and J dropped 6 bases, with 11 bases sitting between them. CDR3 sequence (DNA): TGTGCCAGCAGTGACAGGCCGATTAATTCACCCCTCCACTTT. It translates to CASSDRPINSPLHF.

The chain is built from TRBV6-1 and TRBJ1-1, with D possibly matching TRBD1 (6 bases). V was cut by 3 bases and J by 0 bases, with 17 bases left in between. Germline CDR1 reads MNHNS; CDR2 reads SASEGT. The CDR3 sequence is 17 residues long. The CDR3 is CASSDPRGRGMNTEAFF. In DNA form, the CDR3 reads TGTGCCAGCAGTGATCCGAGGGGGAGGGGTATGAACACTGAAGCTTTCTTT.

The rearrangement links TRBV7-2 to TRBJ2-1; 10 positions agree with TRBD2. Germline CDR1 reads SGHTA; CDR2 reads FQGNSA. Germline trimming cut 4 bases from V and 4 bases from J; bases unmatched to any gene: 4. The CDR3 has 15 residues. Here the CDR3 DNA reads TGTGCCAGCAGCTCTAGCGGGGGCTCTTACAATGAGCAGTTCTTC. Translating gives CASSSSGGSYNEQFF.

This sequence joins TRBV11-2 and TRBJ2-2, with 8 bases identical to TRBD2. With V trimmed by 4 bases and J by 7 bases, 8 bases remained unmatched. This CDR3 region has 15 residues. CDR1 is SGHAT, CDR2 FQNNGV, per germline. The CDR3 DNA reads as TGTGCCAGCAGCTCGGTAGCGGGGAAGGACGGGGAGCTGTTTTTT. This gives the protein CASSSVAGKDGELFF.

The rearrangement links TRBV29-1 to TRBJ2-5; TRBD2 aligns across 7 bases. The germline V gene encodes CDR1 SQVTM and CDR2 ANQGSEA. The CDR3 consists of 12 residues. This chain's CDR3 is CTVAVAGETQYF. In nucleotides, the CDR3 is TGCACCGTGGCAGTAGCGGGAGAGACCCAGTACTTC.

V gene TRBV27 combines with J gene TRBJ2-5; D possibly corresponds to TRBD2 (6 bases). The CDR3 contains 14 residues. CDR1 is MNHEY, CDR2 SMNVEV, per germline (reference sequence). The V end lost 5 bases, the J end lost 5 bases, and 15 bases lay between the germline ends. The CDR3 protein is CASSPGTQRETQYF. The CDR3 DNA follows: TGTGCCAGCAGTCCAGGGACTCAGAGGGAGACCCAGTACTTC.

This clone was seen just once. This chain uses TRBV2 with TRBJ1-5, with D unresolved. The CDR3 extends over 15 amino acids. Germline CDR1 and CDR2: SNHLY and FYNNEI. Trimming left V 5 bases short and J 7 bases short, with 18 bases between. The CDR3: CASSTGGLPEQPQHF. DNA of the CDR3: TGTGCCAGCAGTACCGGTGGACTTCCTGAACAGCCCCAGCATTTT. The whole variable domain, remainder taken from reference TRBV2 and TRBJ1-5, is EPEVTQTPSHQVTQMGQEVILRCVPISNHLYFYWYRQILGQKVEFLVSFYNNEISEKSEIFDDQFSVERPDGSNFTLKIRSTKLEDSAMYFCASSTGGLPEQPQHFGDGTRLSIL.

As DNA, the CDR3 is TGCGCCAGCGAACGACTCTTCCCACACACACACAAACAATACGAGCAGTACTTC. This sequence encodes CASERLFPHTHKQYEQYF. The J gene is TRBJ2-7, the V gene TRBV10-1; D is unresolved. The CDR3 has 18 residues. The V end was cut by 8 bases, the J end by 4 bases, with 30 bases between. Germline V gene sequence: CDR1 WNHNN, CDR2 SYGVQD (reference sequence).

This chain connects TRBV4-1 to TRBJ2-7, with 7 bases aligning to TRBD1. The CDR3 consists of 16 residues. The trim removed 3 bases at V and 2 bases at J, leaving 10 bases unmatched. Per the germline V gene, CDR1 is MGHRA and CDR2 is YSYEKL. CDR3 region: CASSQPTGNGPYEQYF. The DNA of the CDR3 is TGCGCCAGCAGCCAGCCGACAGGGAACGGCCCCTACGAGCAGTACTTC.

The rearrangement joins TRBV5-6 to TRBJ1-6, with D possibly being TRBD1 (5 bases). The CDR3 is 17 residues long. Looked up from germline, CDR1 is SGHDT and CDR2 is YYEEEE. V was shortened by 1 base and J by 7 bases, with 18 bases between the two germline ends. The CDR3 protein is CASSLLGPQYLNSPLHF. The CDR3 nucleotides read TGTGCCAGCAGCTTGTTGGGGCCTCAATACCTCAATTCACCCCTCCACTTT.

This rearrangement joins TRBV9 to TRBJ2-1, with a possible D match to TRBD1 (6 bases). CDR3 size: 16 residues. Between the trimmed V and J ends, which lost 0 bases and 7 bases, there was a span of 17 bases. Germline V gene sequence: CDR1 SGDLS, CDR2 YYNGEE. The CDR3 DNA sequence: TGTGCCAGCAGCGTAGTTGGGCAGGGGAGTGGAAATGAGCAGTTCTTC. Protein: CASSVVGQGSGNEQFF.